The rows below give T cell receptor beta chains drawn from one sample of a study of cytomegalovirus exposure and HLA in healthy donors. Profiling relied on immunoSEQ multiplex PCR, and the TCRdb table lists in-frame clones only, not all of them. The sample table includes 150,000 to 200,000 clones. The sequenced sample was PBMCs. The receptor set was obtained from a woman under 30 in good health and CMV-seropositive. Both conserved end residues are part of each CDR3.

V,CDR3
TRBV4-1,CASRKTGANTEAFF
TRBV12-5,CASGLRVAEAFF
TRBV6-5,CASSYVSGGLGYEQYF
TRBV30,CAWTPEAGGIKPYNEQLF
TRBV6-5,CASSYQGGQGQYF
TRBV19,CASSTAGANYGYTF
TRBV30,CAWLGRSLGNTEAFF
TRBV5-5,CASSLEGAWGTEAFF
TRBV19,CATFRGLENTEAFF
TRBV27,CASTHAGTYIYEQYF
TRBV19,CASTRTVNTEAFF
TRBV7-7,CASSSFSGRVETQYF
TRBV5-4,CASSSLTGAGTEAFF
TRBV5-1,CASSPGTSGYEQYF
TRBV7-8,CASSRGRAGASYNEQFF
TRBV19,CASSTTEIYQPQHF
TRBV6-5,CASSYTAIYNSPLHF
TRBV2,CASSQDRVAEAFF
TRBV25-1,CASSGAPNTGELFF
TRBV19,CASSQHEGAKYGYTF
TRBV5-1,CASSGGQKETQYF
TRBV28,CASSLELVLLNYQPQHF
TRBV2,CASSGLERNEQFF
TRBV5-8,CASSLAVTGDQPQHF
TRBV10-3,CAIALRDTGELFF
TRBV5-6,CASSIGTSAGANVLTF
TRBV7-8,CASSLIADSTDTQYF